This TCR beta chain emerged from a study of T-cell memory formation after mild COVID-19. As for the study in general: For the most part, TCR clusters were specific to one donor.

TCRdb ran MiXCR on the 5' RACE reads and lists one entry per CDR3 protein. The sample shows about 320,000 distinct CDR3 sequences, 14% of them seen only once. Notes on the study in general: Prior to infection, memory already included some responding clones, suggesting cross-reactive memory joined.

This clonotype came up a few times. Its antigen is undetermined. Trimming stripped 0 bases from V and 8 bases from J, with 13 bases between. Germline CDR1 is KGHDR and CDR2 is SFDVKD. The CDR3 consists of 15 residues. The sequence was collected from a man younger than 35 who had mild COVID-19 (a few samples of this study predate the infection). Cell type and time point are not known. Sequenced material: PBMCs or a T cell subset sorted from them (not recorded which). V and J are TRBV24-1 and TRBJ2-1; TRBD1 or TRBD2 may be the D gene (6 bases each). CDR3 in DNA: TGTGCCACCAGTGATTTGGGTCCAGGGGAGGATGAGCAGTTCTTC. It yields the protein CATSDLGPGEDEQFF.